Shown below are 27 T cell receptor beta chains from a single sample sequenced in a study of blood T cells in healthy people across ages. It was with a sample-barcoded 5' primer and a J-beta primer mix that a second PCR of roughly 6 to 11 cycles was run. TCRdb processed the 5' RACE reads anew with MiXCR; each CDR3 protein has one entry. The table includes about 1.4 million distinct CDR3 sequences, approximately 59% detected once. Sequencing input: blood. The receptors derive from a man younger than 35 in good health.

V gene TRBV15 combines with J gene TRBJ1-2, with 9 bases lining up with TRBD1. With V trimmed by 5 bases and J by 0 bases, 16 bases remained unmatched. The CDR3 length is 19 residues. Germline loops: CDR1 LNHNV, CDR2 YYDKDF (reference sequence). The CDR3 is CATSARLRDRALSNYGYTF. The DNA for the CDR3 is TGTGCCACCAGCGCCCGACTCCGGGACAGGGCACTATCTAACTATGGCTACACCTTC.

This clonotype was counted once. J is TRBJ1-2 and V is TRBV4-1; TRBD1 might be the D (6 bases). The CDR3 has 14 residues. V was pared by 4 bases and J by 7 bases, with 16 bases between. Germline loops: CDR1 MGHRA, CDR2 YSYEKL. The CDR3 DNA follows: TGCGCCAGCAGCCGCCGACAGGTTGAACTTGGCTACACCTTC. This encodes CASSRRQVELGYTF.

This clonotype was counted between two and nine times. This rearrangement joins TRBV5-1 to TRBJ2-1; D tentatively fits TRBD1 or TRBD2 (5 bases each). Trimming took off 0 bases at V and 8 bases at J, with 12 bases between the two ends. The germline gives CDR1 SGHRS, CDR2 YFSETQ. This CDR3 spans 14 amino acids. The CDR3 sequence: CASSLVVGVHEQFF. The CDR3, as DNA: TGCGCCAGCAGCTTGGTGGTGGGGGTCCATGAGCAGTTCTTC.

The chain links TRBV15 to TRBJ2-7; maybe TRBD1 (6 bases). This CDR3 is built from 15 residues. The germline CDR1 and CDR2 sequences are LNHNV and YYDKDF (reference sequence). The V gene lost 1 base and the J gene lost 2 bases, with 12 bases spanning the gap. CDR3: CATSRAGVRTYEQYF. In DNA, the CDR3 is TGTGCCACCAGCAGAGCAGGGGTTAGGACCTACGAGCAGTACTTC.

This clonotype was seen just once. The rearrangement uses TRBV10-2 and TRBJ2-2, with 14 bases fitting TRBD2. CDR1 is WSHSY and CDR2 is SAAADI in the germline V gene. V shed 8 bases and J 1 base; nucleotides not matched to a gene: 9. The CDR3 has 18 residues. The CDR3 DNA is TGCGCCAGCTATGGGGGGACTAGCGGGGGAGGGAACACCGGGGAGCTGTTTTTT. It is translated as CASYGGTSGGGNTGELFF.

The CDR3 nucleotides read TGCGCCAGCAGCTTGGTAGGCCTAAGGAGGTCCTATGGCTACACCTTC. Its translation is CASSLVGLRRSYGYTF. This rearrangement joins TRBV5-1 to TRBJ1-2; D not resolved. The germline V gene has CDR1 SGHRS and CDR2 YFSETQ. V shed 0 bases and J shed 4 bases, with 16 bases lying between them. CDR3 length: 16 residues.

The rearrangement links TRBV20-1 to TRBJ2-7; D may be TRBD1 (6 bases). In germline, CDR1 is DFQATT, CDR2 SNEGSKA (reference sequence). CDR3 length equals 11 residues. The DNA of the CDR3 is TGCAGGGCCAAACAGGGTGGCGAGCAGTACTTC. This codes for CRAKQGGEQYF.

CDR3 DNA: TGTGCCAGCACCGACAGGGCCAAAGAGCAGTACTTC. Translating gives CASTDRAKEQYF. The chain carries TRBV2 and TRBJ2-7; TRBD1 matches 7 bases. The CDR3 loop spans 12 amino acids. Germline CDR1 is SNHLY and CDR2 is FYNNEI. V lost 7 bases to trimming and J lost 7 bases; unmatched junction nucleotides: 7.

About this clonotype: An end of the junction differs from the germline gene, which may be a read error. The chain combines TRBV18 with TRBJ1-6; D remains unclear. Germline CDR1 KGHSH, CDR2 LQKENI. The CDR3 covers 14 residues. CDR3 region: CTSSPSTNASPLHF. CDR3 in DNA: TGTACCAGCTCACCCAGTACGAATGCTTCACCCCTCCACTTT.

The chain couples TRBV29-1 to TRBJ2-2; D unclear. The CDR3 length is 14 residues. Germline V gives CDR1 SQVTM, CDR2 ANQGSEA. V was cut by 4 bases and J by 0 bases, with 9 bases left in between. The CDR3 loop is CSVARTPNTGELFF. The CDR3 region has the DNA TGCAGCGTTGCGCGGACGCCGAACACCGGGGAGCTGTTTTTT.

This rearrangement joins TRBV10-3 to TRBJ2-3; weak D call: TRBD2 (6 bases). This CDR3 region has 13 residues. CDR1 is ENHRY and CDR2 is SYGVKD in the germline V gene. Trimming cost V 6 bases and J 1 base, with 8 bases left between them. CDR3 DNA: TGTGCCATCAGAGGGAGGCGCACAGATACGCAGTATTTT. It yields the protein CAIRGRRTDTQYF.

A few counts support this clonotype. This chain uses TRBV12-3 or TRBV12-4 with TRBJ2-2, with 9 bases identical to TRBD1. J gave up 7 bases and V 5 bases, and 2 bases lay outside the gene matches. The CDR3 has 13 amino acids. CDR3 region: CASSGQGYGELFF. CDR3 bases: TGTGCCAGCAGTGGACAGGGGTACGGGGAGCTGTTTTTT.

Concerning this clonotype: A junction end diverges from the germline sequence, so it may reflect a read error. The chain carries TRBV4-1 and TRBJ2-5; D uncertain. There are 13 residues in the CDR3. Germline CDR1 reads MGHRA; CDR2 reads YSYEKL. In DNA, the CDR3 is TGCGCCAGCAGCCAAGGAGCTTTAGAGATCCAGTACTTC. It translates to CASSQGALEIQYF.

The chain links TRBV27 to TRBJ2-7, with TRBD2 identical over 10 bases. Looked up from germline, CDR1 is MNHEY and CDR2 is SMNVEV (reference sequence). J gave up 10 bases and V 2 bases, and 8 bases lay outside the gene matches. CDR3 length equals 14 residues. CDR3 bases: TGTGCCAGCAGTTTAGTTCCTAGCGGGGGCCCCCAGTACTTC. Amino acids: CASSLVPSGGPQYF.

This clonotype was recorded only once. V gene TRBV7-2 combines with J gene TRBJ2-3; possible D gene TRBD1, 7 bases. V lost 5 bases to trimming and J lost 5 bases, with 17 bases between them. Germline CDR1 reads SGHTA; CDR2 reads FQGNSA. The CDR3 totals 15 residues. CDR3 in amino acids: CASSLQGGVRDTQYF. CDR3 nucleotide sequence: TGTGCCAGCAGCCTCCAGGGGGGAGTACGAGATACGCAGTATTTT.

The chain joins TRBV29-1 to TRBJ2-6, with TRBD2 matching over 8 bases. The CDR3 totals 19 residues. With 5 bases clipped from V and 6 bases from J, the junction kept 21 bases outside the gene matches. Germline loops: CDR1 SQVTM, CDR2 ANQGSEA. The CDR3 loop reads CSVKVVTSAGYKEANVLTF. CDR3 in DNA: TGCAGCGTTAAGGTCGTGACTAGCGCTGGTTATAAGGAGGCCAACGTCCTGACTTTC.

The rearrangement links TRBV4-1 to TRBJ2-5; TRBD1 matches at 11 bases. Germline values: CDR1 MGHRA, CDR2 YSYEKL. The CDR3 has 15 residues. With V trimmed by 4 bases and J by 5 bases, 6 bases remained unmatched. Written as DNA, the CDR3 is TGCGCCAGCAGCCCAGGGACAGGGGGTCCGGAGACCCAGTACTTC. This sequence encodes CASSPGTGGPETQYF.

The chain combines TRBV10-3 with TRBJ2-7, with TRBD2 matching over 7 bases. Germline CDR1 reads ENHRY; CDR2 reads SYGVKD. Trimming cost V 2 bases and J 7 bases; bases outside gene matches: 14. The CDR3 runs 16 residues. CDR3 amino acids: CAISETSASSYNEQYF. The CDR3 DNA reads as TGTGCCATCAGTGAGACTAGCGCTAGCTCCTACAATGAGCAGTACTTC.

With respect to this clonotype: Compared with germline, one end of the junction differs, possibly owing to a read error. The chain links TRBV29-1 to TRBJ1-1; possibly TRBD1 for D (5 bases). This CDR3 spans 13 amino acids. From germline, CDR1 is SQVTM and CDR2 ANQGSEA. The CDR3 sequence is CSVGRGLNTEAIF. The CDR3, as DNA: TGCAGCGTTGGAAGGGGCCTGAACACTGAAGCTATCTTT. The full variable domain, with the rest looked up from reference TRBV29-1 and TRBJ1-1, is SAVISQKPSRDICQRGTSLTIQCQVDSQVTMMFWYRQQPGQSLTLIATANQGSEATYESGFVIDKFPISRPNLTFSTLTVSNMSPEDSSIYLCSVGRGLNTEAIFGQGTRLTVV.

The sample holds a few counts of this clonotype. This chain connects TRBV4-1 to TRBJ2-3; TRBD1 matches at 8 bases. The CDR3 has 15 residues. After removal of 4 bases from V and 10 bases from J, the junction contained 13 bases not matched to a gene. The V gene's germline CDR1 is MGHRA and CDR2 YSYEKL. The CDR3 protein is CASSPGTGTAEAQYF. The CDR3 DNA follows: TGCGCCAGCAGCCCTGGGACAGGTACAGCAGAGGCGCAGTATTTT.

The chain couples TRBV6-1 to TRBJ2-4, with TRBD1 matching over 8 bases. The DNA end favors TRBJ2-7, so the J call may be wrong. Germline-derived CDR1 and CDR2 are MNHNS and SASEGT. This CDR3 has 14 amino acids. DNA for the CDR3: TGTGCCAGTAATAACCCGGGACAGGTCTACGAGCAGTACTTC. Translated, it gives CASNNPGQVYEQYF.

The rearrangement joins TRBV6-1 to TRBJ2-5; 10 bases line up with TRBD2. The J call may not be correct, given that the DNA end is closer to TRBJ2-7. Germline V lookup: CDR1 MNHNS, CDR2 SASEGT. The CDR3 has 16 residues. The CDR3 DNA sequence: TGTGCCAGCAGTGAATTGACTAGCGGGTACCTCTACGAGCAGTACTTC. The encoded protein is CASSELTSGYLYEQYF.

This clonotype was counted only a few times. This chain connects TRBV4-3 to TRBJ2-3; tentatively, D is TRBD1 (5 bases). The V and J ends lost 1 base and 4 bases respectively, with 15 bases between them. From germline, CDR1 is LGHNA and CDR2 YSLEER. The length of the CDR3 is 16 residues. DNA for the CDR3: TGCGCCAGCAGCCAAGGGCAAAACAGGCTCTCAGATACGCAGTATTTT. Encoded protein: CASSQGQNRLSDTQYF.

This clonotype was detected only once. The genes are TRBV12-3 or TRBV12-4 and TRBJ1-2; D is perhaps TRBD1 (5 bases). Trimming cost V 10 bases and J 2 bases, with 17 bases left between them. This CDR3 region has 14 residues. The CDR3 sequence: CATSPTGPNYGYTF. The DNA for the CDR3 is TGTGCCACCAGCCCCACGGGACCCAACTATGGCTACACCTTC.

About this clonotype itself: The DNA is left out, because the CDR3 cannot be placed on it with certainty; the CDR3 is given as TCRdb lists it. J is TRBJ2-5 and V is TRBV29-1; no check of the table's D call, TRBD1, against the DNA was made. The length of the CDR3 is 13 amino acids, counting both ends. The germline V gene has CDR1 SQVTM and CDR2 ANQGSEA. The CDR3 region is CSVGAGTQETRYF.

The chain's CDR3 is CASSARRLPQPGDTQYF. DNA for the CDR3: TGTGCCAGCAGCGCCCGTCGGCTACCACAACCGGGAGATACGCAGTATTTT. This chain links TRBV7-8 with TRBJ2-3; D is uncertain. V lost 5 bases to trimming and J lost 5 bases, with 23 bases between them. CDR1 and CDR2 (germline): SGHVS, FQNEAQ. The CDR3 consists of 17 residues.

A remark on this clonotype: At one boundary the junction diverges from the germline segment, which might be a read error. The CDR3 reads CASSLALDRDGDTQYF. The CDR3 region has the DNA TGTGCCAGCAGCTTGGCGCTGGACAGGGATGGAGATACGCAGTATTTT. J is TRBJ2-3 and V is TRBV4-1; 8 nucleotides match TRBD1. The CDR3 has 16 residues. Germline V gene data show CDR1 as MGHRA and CDR2 as YSYEKL.